Each of the 7 T cell receptor beta chains below was sequenced from the same sample in a study of cytomegalovirus exposure and HLA in healthy donors. The PCR was carried out with 60 Vbeta primers and 13 Jbeta primers. Produced via immunoSEQ multiplex PCR; TCRdb's table is partial and in-frame only. The table lists about 110,000 clones. Sequencing used PBMCs. The receptors originated from a man in his fifties or sixties in good health and CMV-seronegative.

The rearrangement uses TRBV9 and TRBJ1-2, with a possible D match to TRBD1 (5 bases). This CDR3 is 15 amino acids long. V lost 3 bases and J 10 bases, leaving 22 bases between the germline ends. Germline V gene lookup returns CDR1 SGDLS and CDR2 YYNGEE. Here the CDR3 reads CASSGAPQETLPYTF. DNA for the CDR3: TGTGCCAGCAGCGGTGCCCCACAGGAAACTCTCCCCTACACCTTC.

V and J are TRBV5-1 and TRBJ2-5; a possible D gene is TRBD1 (5 bases). Deletions cut 6 bases from V and 3 bases from J, with 9 bases between. Germline assignment: CDR1 SGHRS and CDR2 YFSETQ. This CDR3 comprises 12 residues. In DNA, the CDR3 is TGCGCCAGCAAGGACATAGAAGAGACCCAGTACTTC. It encodes CASKDIEETQYF.

This sequence joins TRBV19 and TRBJ2-7, with 9 bases that match TRBD1. CDR1 LNHDA and CDR2 SQIVND come from the germline V gene (reference sequence). The CDR3 is made up of 15 amino acids. V gave up 0 bases and J gave up 2 bases; unmatched junction bases: 2. The CDR3 loop reads CASSIERTGAYEQYF. The CDR3 DNA sequence: TGTGCCAGTAGTATAGAGAGGACAGGGGCCTACGAGCAGTACTTC. Full variable domain (outside the CDR3, taken from reference TRBV19 and TRBJ2-7): DGGITQSPKYLFRKEGQNVTLSCEQNLNHDAMYWYRQDPGQGLRLIYYSQIVNDFQKGDIAEGYSVSREKKESFPLTVTSAQKNPTAFYLCASSIERTGAYEQYFGPGTRLTVT.

The chain employs TRBV4-2 and TRBJ2-1; 12 positions agree with TRBD2. V was pared by 4 bases and J by 10 bases, with 2 bases of the junction left unmatched. The CDR3 loop spans 13 amino acids. Germline CDR1 reads LGHNA; CDR2 reads YNFKEQ. The CDR3 reads CASSRLAGVEQFF. CDR3 nucleotides: TGTGCCAGCAGCCGACTAGCGGGAGTAGAGCAGTTCTTC.

The CDR3: CASSEDRGSPLHF. For the CDR3, the DNA is TGTGCCAGCAGCGAAGACAGGGGCTCACCCCTCCACTTT. V gene TRBV7-8 combines with J gene TRBJ1-6; 8 nucleotides agree with TRBD1. CDR1 SGHVS and CDR2 FQNEAQ come from the germline V gene. This CDR3 spans 13 amino acids. V was clipped by 5 bases and J by 10 bases; unmatched bases: 4. Drawing the rest from reference TRBV7-8 and TRBJ1-6, the complete variable domain is GAGVSQSPRYKVAKRGQDVALRCDPISGHVSLFWYQQALGQGPEFLTYFQNEAQLDKSGLPSDRFFAERPEGSVSTLKIQRTQQEDSAVYLCASSEDRGSPLHFGNGTRLTVT.

The chain combines TRBV6-5 with TRBJ2-7; D gene ambiguous. This CDR3 region has 14 residues. The V gene lost 0 bases and the J gene lost 3 bases, with 9 bases spanning the gap. The germline V gene encodes CDR1 MNHEY and CDR2 SVGAGI. The CDR3 loop is CASSYSVQLYEQYF. The DNA of the CDR3 is TGTGCCAGCAGTTACTCGGTACAGCTCTACGAGCAGTACTTC.

The chain employs TRBV6-1 and TRBJ1-2; TRBD1 aligns across 10 bases. J lost 8 bases, V lost 8 bases, and 8 bases had no gene match. Germline-derived CDR1 and CDR2 are MNHNS and SASEGT. CDR3 length: 13 amino acids. The CDR3 sequence: CASLTGGAVGYTF. CDR3 sequence (DNA): TGTGCCAGCTTGACAGGGGGCGCGGTCGGCTACACCTTC.